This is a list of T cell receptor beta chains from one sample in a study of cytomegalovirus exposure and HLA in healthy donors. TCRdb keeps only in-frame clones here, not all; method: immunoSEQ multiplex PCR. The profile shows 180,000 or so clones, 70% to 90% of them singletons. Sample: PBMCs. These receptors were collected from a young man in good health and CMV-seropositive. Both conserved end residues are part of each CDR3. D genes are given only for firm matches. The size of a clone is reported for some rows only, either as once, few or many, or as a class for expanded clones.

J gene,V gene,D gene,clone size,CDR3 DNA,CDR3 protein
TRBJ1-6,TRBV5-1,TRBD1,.,TGCGCCAGCAGCTTAGGACAGGGTAATTCACCCCTCCACTTT,CASSLGQGNSPLHF
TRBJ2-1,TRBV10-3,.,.,TGTGCCATCAGTGCGAGGGTCTCCGACAATGAGCAGTTCTTC,CAISARVSDNEQFF
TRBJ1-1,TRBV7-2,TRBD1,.,TGTGCCAGCAGCGCCCGACAGGGGGTGAACACTGAAGCTTTCTTT,CASSARQGVNTEAFF
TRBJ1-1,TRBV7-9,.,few,TGTGCCAGCAGCTTAAACAGGGAGAGTGAAGCTTTCTTT,CASSLNRESEAFF
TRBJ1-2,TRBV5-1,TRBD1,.,TGCGCCAGCAGCCCGAGGTTGACAGGGGGCCATGGCTACACCTTC,CASSPRLTGGHGYTF
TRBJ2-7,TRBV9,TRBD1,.,TGTGCCAGCAGCCCACAGGGACAGGGCCCTGTCTACGAGCAGTACTTC,CASSPQGQGPVYEQYF
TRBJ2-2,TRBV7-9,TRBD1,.,TGTGCCAGCAGCTTAGTACTGGGACAGGGTGACACCGGGGAGCTGTTTTTT,CASSLVLGQGDTGELFF
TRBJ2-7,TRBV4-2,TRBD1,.,TGTGCCAGCAGCCAAGACCCGGGACAGGTCTACGAGCAGTACTTC,CASSQDPGQVYEQYF
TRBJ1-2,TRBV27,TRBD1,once,TGTGCCAGCGGTGAAAGGACAGGGCGTTGGGGCTACACCTTC,CASGERTGRWGYTF
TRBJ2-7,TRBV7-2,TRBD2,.,TGTGCCAGCAGCTTAGAAGCGGGGGACATCTACGAGCAGTACTTC,CASSLEAGDIYEQYF
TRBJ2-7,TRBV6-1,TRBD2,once,TGTGCCAGCAGTCGGCCCGGGACTAGTTTATACGAGCAGTACTTC,CASSRPGTSLYEQYF
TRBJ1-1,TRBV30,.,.,TGTGCCGTGGGCTTCAAGGCCACTGAAGCTTTCTTT,CAVGFKATEAFF
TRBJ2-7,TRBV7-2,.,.,TGTGCCAGCAGCCCGCTGGGGGGCTCCTACGAGCAGTACTTC,CASSPLGGSYEQYF
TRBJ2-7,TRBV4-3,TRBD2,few,TGCGCCAGCAGCCCCGGAGGGGTAGCGGGAACCTACGAGCAGTACTTC,CASSPGGVAGTYEQYF
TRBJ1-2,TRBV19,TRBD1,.,TGTGCCGGACAGGATAACTATGGCTACACCTTC,CAGQDNYGYTF
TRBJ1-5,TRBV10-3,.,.,TGTGCCATCAGTGAGTCGGCGGCAGCCAATCAGCCCCAGCATTTT,CAISESAAANQPQHF